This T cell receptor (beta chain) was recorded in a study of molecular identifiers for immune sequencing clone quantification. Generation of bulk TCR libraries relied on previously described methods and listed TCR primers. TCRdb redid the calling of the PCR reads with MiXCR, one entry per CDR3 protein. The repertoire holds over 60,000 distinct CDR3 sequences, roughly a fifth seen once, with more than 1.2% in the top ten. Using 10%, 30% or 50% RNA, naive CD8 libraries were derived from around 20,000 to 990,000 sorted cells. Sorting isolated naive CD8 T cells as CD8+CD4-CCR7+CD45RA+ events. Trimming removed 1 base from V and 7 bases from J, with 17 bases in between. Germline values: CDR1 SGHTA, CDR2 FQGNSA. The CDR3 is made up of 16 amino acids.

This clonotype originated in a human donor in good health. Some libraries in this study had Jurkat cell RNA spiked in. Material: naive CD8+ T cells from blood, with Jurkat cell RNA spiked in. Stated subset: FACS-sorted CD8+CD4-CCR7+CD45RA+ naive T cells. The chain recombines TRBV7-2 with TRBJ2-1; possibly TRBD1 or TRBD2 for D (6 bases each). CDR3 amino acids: CASSLGGGIRGNEQFF. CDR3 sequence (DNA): TGTGCCAGCAGCTTAGGGGGCGGGATCAGGGGAAATGAGCAGTTCTTC.